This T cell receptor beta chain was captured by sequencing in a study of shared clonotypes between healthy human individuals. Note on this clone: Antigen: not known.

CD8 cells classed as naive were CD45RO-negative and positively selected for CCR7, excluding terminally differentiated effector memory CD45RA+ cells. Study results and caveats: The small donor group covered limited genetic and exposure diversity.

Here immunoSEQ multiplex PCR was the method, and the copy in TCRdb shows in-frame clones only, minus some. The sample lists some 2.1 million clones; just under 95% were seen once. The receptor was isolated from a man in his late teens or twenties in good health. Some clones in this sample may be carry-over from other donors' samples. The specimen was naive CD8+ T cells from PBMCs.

The CDR3 loop reads CASSPGGRGAHYGYTF. The CDR3 DNA reads as TGTGCCAGCAGCCCTGGAGGTCGGGGGGCCCACTATGGCTACACCTTC. The V and J genes are TRBV7-2 and TRBJ1-2; weak D call: TRBD1 (6 bases). V shed 5 bases and J shed 3 bases, with 19 bases lying between them. The CDR3 runs 16 residues. Germline assignment: CDR1 SGHTA and CDR2 FQGNSA.